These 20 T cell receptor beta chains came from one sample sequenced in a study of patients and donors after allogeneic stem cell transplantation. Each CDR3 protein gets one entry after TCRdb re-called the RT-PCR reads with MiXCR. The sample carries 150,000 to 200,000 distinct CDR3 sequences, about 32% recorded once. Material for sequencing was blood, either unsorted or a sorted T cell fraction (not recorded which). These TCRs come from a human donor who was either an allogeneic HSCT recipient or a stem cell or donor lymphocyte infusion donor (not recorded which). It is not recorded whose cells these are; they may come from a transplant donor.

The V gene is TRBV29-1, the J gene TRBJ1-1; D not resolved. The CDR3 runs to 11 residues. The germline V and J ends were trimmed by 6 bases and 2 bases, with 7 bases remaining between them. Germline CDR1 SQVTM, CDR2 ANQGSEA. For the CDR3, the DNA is TGCAGCGTCTCCAAAAACACTGAAGCTTTCTTT. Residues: CSVSKNTEAFF.

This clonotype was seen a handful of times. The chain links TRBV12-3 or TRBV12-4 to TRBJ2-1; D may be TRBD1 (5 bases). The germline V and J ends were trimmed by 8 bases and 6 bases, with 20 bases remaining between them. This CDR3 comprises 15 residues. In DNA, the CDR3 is TGTGCCAGCGGTGGGCAGGGATCTGTAGTCAATGAGCAGTTCTTC. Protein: CASGGQGSVVNEQFF.

For the CDR3, the DNA is TGTGCCACCAGCAGCGACACTAGCGGGAGTGTCCAAGAGACCCAGTACTTC. This gives the protein CATSSDTSGSVQETQYF. The rearrangement uses TRBV15 and TRBJ2-5; 11 bases match TRBD2. V lost 3 bases, J lost 1 base, and 7 bases stayed unmatched. This CDR3 is built from 17 residues. CDR1 is LNHNV and CDR2 is YYDKDF in the germline V gene (reference sequence).

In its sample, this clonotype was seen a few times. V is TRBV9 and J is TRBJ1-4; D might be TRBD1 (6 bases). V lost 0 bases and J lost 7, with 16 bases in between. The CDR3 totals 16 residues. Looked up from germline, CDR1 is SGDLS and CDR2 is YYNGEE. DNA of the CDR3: TGTGCCAGCAGCGTAGCTTCGGGACAATCAGGTGAAAAACTGTTTTTT. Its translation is CASSVASGQSGEKLFF.

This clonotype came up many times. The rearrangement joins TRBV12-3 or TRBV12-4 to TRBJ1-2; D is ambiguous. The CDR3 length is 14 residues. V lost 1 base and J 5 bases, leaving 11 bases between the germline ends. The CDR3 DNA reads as TGTGCCAGCAGTTTAGGACCATCTCTTTATGGCTACACCTTC. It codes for CASSLGPSLYGYTF.

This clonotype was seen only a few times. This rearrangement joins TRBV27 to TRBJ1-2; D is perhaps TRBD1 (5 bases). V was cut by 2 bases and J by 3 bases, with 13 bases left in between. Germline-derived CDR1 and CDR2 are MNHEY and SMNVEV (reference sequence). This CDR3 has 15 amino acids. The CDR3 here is CASSLVQGFYYGYTF. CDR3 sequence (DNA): TGTGCCAGCAGTTTAGTCCAGGGTTTCTACTATGGCTACACCTTC.

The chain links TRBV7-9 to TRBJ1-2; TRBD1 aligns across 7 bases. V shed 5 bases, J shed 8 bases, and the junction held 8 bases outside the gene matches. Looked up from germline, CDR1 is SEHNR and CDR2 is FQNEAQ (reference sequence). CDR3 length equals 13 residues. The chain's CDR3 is CASSSDRASGYTF. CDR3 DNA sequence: TGTGCCAGCAGCAGCGACAGGGCGAGCGGCTACACCTTC. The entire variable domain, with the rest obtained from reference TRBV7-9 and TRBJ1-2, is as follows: DTGVSQNPRHKITKRGQNVTFRCDPISEHNRLYWYRQTLGQGPEFLTYFQNEAQLEKSRLLSDRFSAERPKGSFSTLEIQRTEQGDSAMYLCASSSDRASGYTFGSGTRLTVV.

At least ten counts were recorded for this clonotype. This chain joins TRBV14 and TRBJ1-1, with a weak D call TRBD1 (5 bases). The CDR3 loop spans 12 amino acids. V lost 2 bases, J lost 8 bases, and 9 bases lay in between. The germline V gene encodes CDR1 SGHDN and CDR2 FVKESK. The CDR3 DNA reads TGTGCCAGCAGCCAACAGGGATTGGAAGCTTTCTTT. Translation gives CASSQQGLEAFF. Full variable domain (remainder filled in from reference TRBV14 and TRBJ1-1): EAGVTQFPSHSVIEKGQTVTLRCDPISGHDNLYWYRRVMGKEIKFLLHFVKESKQDESGMPNNRFLAERTGGTYSTLKVQPAELEDSGVYFCASSQQGLEAFFGQGTRLTVV.

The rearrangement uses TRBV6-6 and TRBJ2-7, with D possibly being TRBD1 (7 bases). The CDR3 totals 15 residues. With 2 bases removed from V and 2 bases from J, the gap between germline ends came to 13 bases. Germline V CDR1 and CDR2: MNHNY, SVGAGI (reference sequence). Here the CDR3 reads CASSYESGGTYEQYF. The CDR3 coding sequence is TGTGCCAGCAGTTACGAATCAGGGGGGACCTACGAGCAGTACTTC.

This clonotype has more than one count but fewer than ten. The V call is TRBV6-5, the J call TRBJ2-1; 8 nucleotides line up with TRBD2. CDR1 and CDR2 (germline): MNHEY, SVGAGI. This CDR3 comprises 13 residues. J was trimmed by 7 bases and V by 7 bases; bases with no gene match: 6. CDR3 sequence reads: CASKLGGENEQFF. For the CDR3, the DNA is TGTGCCAGCAAACTCGGGGGGGAGAATGAGCAGTTCTTC.

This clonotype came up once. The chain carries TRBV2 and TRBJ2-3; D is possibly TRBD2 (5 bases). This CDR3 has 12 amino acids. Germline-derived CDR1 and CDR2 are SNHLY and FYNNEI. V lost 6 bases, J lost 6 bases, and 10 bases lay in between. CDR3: CASRRERDTQYF. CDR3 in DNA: TGTGCCAGCAGGAGGGAAAGGGATACGCAGTATTTT.

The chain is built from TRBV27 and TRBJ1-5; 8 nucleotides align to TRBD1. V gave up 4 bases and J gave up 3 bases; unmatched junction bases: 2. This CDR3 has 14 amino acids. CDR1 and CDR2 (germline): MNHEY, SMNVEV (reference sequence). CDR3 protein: CASSSDRANQPQHF. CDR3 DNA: TGTGCCAGCAGTTCGGACAGGGCCAATCAGCCCCAGCATTTT.

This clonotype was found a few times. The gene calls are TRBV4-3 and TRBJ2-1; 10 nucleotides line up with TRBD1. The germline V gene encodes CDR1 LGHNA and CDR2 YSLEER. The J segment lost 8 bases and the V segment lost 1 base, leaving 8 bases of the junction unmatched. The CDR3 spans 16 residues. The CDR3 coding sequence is TGCGCCAGCAGCCAAGCCCCGGACAGGGGGACCTATGAGCAGTTCTTC. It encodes CASSQAPDRGTYEQFF.

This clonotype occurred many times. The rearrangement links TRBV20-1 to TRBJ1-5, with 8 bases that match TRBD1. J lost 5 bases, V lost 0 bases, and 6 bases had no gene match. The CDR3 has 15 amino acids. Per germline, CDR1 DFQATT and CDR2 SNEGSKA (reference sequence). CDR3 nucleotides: TGCAGTGCTAGAGATCAAAGCAGGGGGCATCAGCCCCAGCATTTT. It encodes CSARDQSRGHQPQHF.

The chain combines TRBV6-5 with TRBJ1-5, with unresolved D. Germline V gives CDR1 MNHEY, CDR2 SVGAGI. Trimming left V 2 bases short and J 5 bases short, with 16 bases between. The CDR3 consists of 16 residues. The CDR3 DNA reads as TGTGCCAGCAGTTACAGGGCAGCCCGAACGGATCAGCCCCAGCATTTT. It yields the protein CASSYRAARTDQPQHF.

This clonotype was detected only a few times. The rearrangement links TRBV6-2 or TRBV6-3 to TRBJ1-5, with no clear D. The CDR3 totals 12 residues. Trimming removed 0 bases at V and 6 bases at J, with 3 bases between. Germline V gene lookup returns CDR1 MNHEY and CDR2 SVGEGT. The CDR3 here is CASSYSLQPQHF. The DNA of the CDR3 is TGTGCCAGCAGTTACTCACTTCAGCCCCAGCATTTT.

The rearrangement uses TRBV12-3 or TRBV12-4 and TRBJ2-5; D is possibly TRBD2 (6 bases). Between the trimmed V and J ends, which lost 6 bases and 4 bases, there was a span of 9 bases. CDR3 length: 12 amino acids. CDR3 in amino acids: CASRRAGETQYF. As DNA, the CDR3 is TGTGCCAGCAGACGAGCGGGAGAGACCCAGTACTTC.

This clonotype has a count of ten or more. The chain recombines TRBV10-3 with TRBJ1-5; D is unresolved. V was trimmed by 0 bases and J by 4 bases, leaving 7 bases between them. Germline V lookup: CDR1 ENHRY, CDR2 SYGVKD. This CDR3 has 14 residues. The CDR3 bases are TGTGCCATCAGTGAGTCTGGCAGAAATCAGCCCCAGCATTTT. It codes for CAISESGRNQPQHF.

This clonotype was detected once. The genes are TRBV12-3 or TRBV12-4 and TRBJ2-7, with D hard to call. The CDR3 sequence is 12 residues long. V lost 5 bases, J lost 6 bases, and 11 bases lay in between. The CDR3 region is CASSAQVIEQYF. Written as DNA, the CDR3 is TGTGCCAGCAGTGCTCAGGTTATCGAGCAGTACTTC.

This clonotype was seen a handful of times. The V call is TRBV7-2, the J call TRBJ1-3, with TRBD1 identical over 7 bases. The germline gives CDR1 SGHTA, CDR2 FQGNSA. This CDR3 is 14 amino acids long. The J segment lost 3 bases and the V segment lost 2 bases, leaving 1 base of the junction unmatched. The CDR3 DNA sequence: TGTGCCAGCAGCTTAAACAGGGGTGGAAACACCATATATTTT. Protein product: CASSLNRGGNTIYF.